These 12 T cell receptor beta chains originate from one sample sequenced in a study of control samples from healthy donors and cancer patients. Measured with immunoSEQ multiplex PCR; TCRdb has only the in-frame clones, and not every one. The sample holds about 180,000 clones, more than 80% seen once. Input material: blood. The receptors were gathered from a young man in good health.

The rearrangement uses TRBV30 and TRBJ1-1, with no clear D. The germline V gene encodes CDR1 GTSNPN and CDR2 SVGIG (reference sequence). The CDR3 consists of 12 residues. V lost 0 bases to trimming and J lost 4 bases, with 6 bases between them. As DNA, the CDR3 is TGTGCCTGGAGTGTCTTCAGCACTGAAGCTTTCTTT. Residues: CAWSVFSTEAFF.

The V gene is TRBV19, the J gene TRBJ2-1, with unresolved D. V lost 4 bases, J lost 4 bases, and 8 bases lay in between. Germline values: CDR1 LNHDA, CDR2 SQIVND (reference sequence). The CDR3 runs 13 residues. The CDR3 DNA is TGTGCCAGTAGTAGAGATATATACAATGAGCAGTTCTTC. Translated, it gives CASSRDIYNEQFF.

The chain uses TRBV10-1 and TRBJ2-5; no reliable D call. Trimming left V 0 bases short and J 3 bases short, with 14 bases between. The length of the CDR3 is 16 residues. Looked up from germline, CDR1 is WNHNN and CDR2 is SYGVQD (reference sequence). The CDR3 protein is CASSESPSDPKETQYF. DNA of the CDR3: TGCGCCAGCAGTGAGTCCCCGTCAGATCCTAAAGAGACCCAGTACTTC.

The chain employs TRBV27 and TRBJ2-3; no clear D gene. CDR3 size: 14 residues. Between the trimmed V and J ends, which lost 2 bases and 5 bases, there was a span of 11 bases. Germline V gene data show CDR1 as MNHEY and CDR2 as SMNVEV (reference sequence). The CDR3 coding sequence is TGTGCCAGCAGTTTAAGGGCTCCGGGAGATACGCAGTATTTT. This translates into CASSLRAPGDTQYF.

In its sample, this clone was seen once. The V call is TRBV14, the J call TRBJ2-3; 9 nucleotides agree with TRBD1. The CDR3 totals 16 residues. Losses at the gene ends were 4 bases for V and 4 bases for J; bases not matched to a gene: 9. Germline V gives CDR1 SGHDN, CDR2 FVKESK. DNA of the CDR3: TGTGCCAGCAGCCCCTCTCCGGGACAGGGACCAGATACGCAGTATTTT. Protein: CASSPSPGQGPDTQYF.

The chain is built from TRBV24-1 and TRBJ2-2, with 8 bases identical to TRBD1. Losses at the gene ends were 1 base for V and 1 base for J; bases not matched to a gene: 7. CDR3 length: 18 residues. Germline values: CDR1 KGHDR, CDR2 SFDVKD. CDR3 nucleotides: TGTGCCACCAGTGATTTTCGAGGAGGACAGGGGAACACCGGGGAGCTGTTTTTT. Its translation: CATSDFRGGQGNTGELFF.

The chain recombines TRBV5-6 with TRBJ2-7; 13 bases agree with TRBD2. V was clipped by 4 bases and J by 3 bases; unmatched bases: 7. This CDR3 is 16 amino acids long. The V gene's germline CDR1 is SGHDT and CDR2 YYEEEE. The CDR3 DNA is TGTGCCAGCAGCAAGGGACTAGCGGGGTCCTTCTACGAGCAGTACTTC. This gives the protein CASSKGLAGSFYEQYF.

This CDR3 is CASSSYYTPNTEAFF. The CDR3 bases are TGTGCCAGCAGCTCCTACTATACACCGAACACTGAAGCTTTCTTT. J is TRBJ1-1 and V is TRBV7-2; D gene ambiguous. Germline V gene lookup returns CDR1 SGHTA and CDR2 FQGNSA. The CDR3 contains 15 residues. The germline V and J ends were trimmed by 4 bases and 1 base, with 13 bases remaining between them.

This sequence joins TRBV4-1 and TRBJ2-5; TRBD2 might be the D (6 bases). This CDR3 contains 15 residues. CDR1 MGHRA and CDR2 YSYEKL come from the germline V gene. Between the trimmed V and J ends, which lost 0 bases and 7 bases, there was a span of 15 bases. The CDR3 reads CASSQDRGMLGTQYF. The CDR3 nucleotides read TGCGCCAGCAGCCAAGATCGGGGGATGCTGGGGACCCAGTACTTC.

This clone was detected a few times. V and J are TRBV18 and TRBJ2-7, with D possibly being TRBD2 (5 bases). In germline, CDR1 is KGHSH, CDR2 LQKENI. This CDR3 has 15 residues. V was cut by 0 bases and J by 5 bases, with 14 bases left in between. The CDR3 here is CASSPPVSVRNEQYF. CDR3 in DNA: TGTGCCAGCTCACCACCGGTTAGCGTGAGGAACGAGCAGTACTTC. Filled out from reference TRBV18 and TRBJ2-7, the complete variable domain reads NAGVMQNPRHLVRRRGQEARLRCSPMKGHSHVYWYRQLPEEGLKFMVYLQKENIIDESGMPKERFSAEFPKEGPSILRIQQVVRGDSAAYFCASSPPVSVRNEQYFGPGTRLTVT.

The gene calls are TRBV19 and TRBJ1-2; 10 nucleotides agree with TRBD1. J was trimmed by 5 bases and V by 6 bases; bases with no gene match: 3. CDR1 LNHDA and CDR2 SQIVND come from the germline V gene (reference sequence). CDR3 length equals 13 residues. The CDR3 region is CASSEGQGYGYTF. In DNA form, the CDR3 reads TGTGCCAGTAGCGAGGGACAGGGGTATGGCTACACCTTC.

The chain joins TRBV6-5 to TRBJ1-5, with a tentative D call TRBD1 (6 bases). The CDR3 has 13 residues. Germline V gene data show CDR1 as MNHEY and CDR2 as SVGAGI. Trimming stripped 7 bases from V and 5 bases from J, with 12 bases between. CDR3 protein: CASKQGYHQPQHF. The CDR3 bases are TGTGCCAGCAAACAGGGATACCATCAGCCCCAGCATTTT.